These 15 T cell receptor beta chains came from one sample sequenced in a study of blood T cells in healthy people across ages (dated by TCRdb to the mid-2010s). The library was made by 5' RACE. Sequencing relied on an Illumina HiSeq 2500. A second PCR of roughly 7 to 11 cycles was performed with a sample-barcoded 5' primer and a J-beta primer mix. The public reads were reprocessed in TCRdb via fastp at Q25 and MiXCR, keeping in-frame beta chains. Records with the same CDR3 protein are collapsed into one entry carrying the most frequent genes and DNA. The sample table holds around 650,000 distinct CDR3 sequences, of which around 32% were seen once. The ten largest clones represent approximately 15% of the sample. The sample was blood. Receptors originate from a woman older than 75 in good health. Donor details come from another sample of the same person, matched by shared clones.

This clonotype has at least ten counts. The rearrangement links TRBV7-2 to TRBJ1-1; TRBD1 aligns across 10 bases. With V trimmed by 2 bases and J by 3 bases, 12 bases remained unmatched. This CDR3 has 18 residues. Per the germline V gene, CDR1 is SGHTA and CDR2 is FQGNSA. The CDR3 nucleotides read TGTGCCAGCAGCTTATTAGTTGGGACAGGGGAAGGGTACACTGAAGCTTTCTTT. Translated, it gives CASSLLVGTGEGYTEAFF.

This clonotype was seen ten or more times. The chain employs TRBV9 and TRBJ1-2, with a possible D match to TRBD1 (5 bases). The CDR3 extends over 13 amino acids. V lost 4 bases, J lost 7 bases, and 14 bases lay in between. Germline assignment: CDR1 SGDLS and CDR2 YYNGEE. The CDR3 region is CASSRGPRLGYTF. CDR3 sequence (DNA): TGTGCCAGCAGCAGGGGACCGAGGCTTGGCTACACCTTC.

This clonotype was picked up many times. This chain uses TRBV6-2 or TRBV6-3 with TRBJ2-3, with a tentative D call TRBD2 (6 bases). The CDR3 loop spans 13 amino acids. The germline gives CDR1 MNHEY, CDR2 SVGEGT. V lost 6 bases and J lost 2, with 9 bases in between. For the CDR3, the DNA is TGTGCCAGCAGGCGGGACTCCACAGATACGCAGTATTTT. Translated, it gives CASRRDSTDTQYF.

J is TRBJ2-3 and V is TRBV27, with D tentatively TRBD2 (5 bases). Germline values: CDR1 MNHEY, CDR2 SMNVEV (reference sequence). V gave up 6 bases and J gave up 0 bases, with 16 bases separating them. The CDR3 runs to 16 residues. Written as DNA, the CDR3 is TGTGCCAGCAGCAACCGGCGCGGGCCTAGCACAGATACGCAGTATTTT. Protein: CASSNRRGPSTDTQYF.

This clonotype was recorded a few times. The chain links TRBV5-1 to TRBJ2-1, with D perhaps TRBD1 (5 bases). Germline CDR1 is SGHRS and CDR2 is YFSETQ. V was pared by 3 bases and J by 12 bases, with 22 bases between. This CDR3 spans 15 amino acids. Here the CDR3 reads CASSWSADSLSRQFF. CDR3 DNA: TGCGCCAGCAGCTGGAGCGCCGACAGCCTATCTAGGCAGTTCTTC.

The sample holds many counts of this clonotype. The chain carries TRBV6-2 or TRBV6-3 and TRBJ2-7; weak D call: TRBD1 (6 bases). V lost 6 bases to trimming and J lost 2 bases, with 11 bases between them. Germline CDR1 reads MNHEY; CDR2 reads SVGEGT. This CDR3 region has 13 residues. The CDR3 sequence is CASRPSGAYEQYF. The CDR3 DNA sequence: TGTGCCAGCAGACCATCAGGGGCCTACGAGCAGTACTTC.

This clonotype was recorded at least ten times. CDR3 bases: TGCAGTGCTAGGGTCGGGGGTGAAAAACTGTTTTTT. Translating it yields CSARVGGEKLFF. The rearrangement links TRBV20-1 to TRBJ1-4; the D gene is possibly TRBD1 (5 bases). The germline V gene encodes CDR1 DFQATT and CDR2 SNEGSKA (reference sequence). This CDR3 is built from 12 residues. The V and J ends lost 3 bases and 7 bases respectively, with 9 bases between them.

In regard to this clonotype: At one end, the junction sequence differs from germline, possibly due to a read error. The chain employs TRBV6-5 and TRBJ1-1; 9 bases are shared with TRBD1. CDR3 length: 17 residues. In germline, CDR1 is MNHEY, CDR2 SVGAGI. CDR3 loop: CACSYHGGRQGGTEAFF. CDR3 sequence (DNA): TGTGCCTGCAGTTACCACGGGGGGAGACAGGGGGGCACTGAAGCTTTCTTT.

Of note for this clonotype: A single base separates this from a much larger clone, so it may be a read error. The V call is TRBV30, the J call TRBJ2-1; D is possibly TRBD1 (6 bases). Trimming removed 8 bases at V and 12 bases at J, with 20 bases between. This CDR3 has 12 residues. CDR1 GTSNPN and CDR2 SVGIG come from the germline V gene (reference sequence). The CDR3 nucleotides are TGTGCCCGGTTCAGGATTGGGGGCCGGCAGTTCTTC. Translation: CARFRIGGRQFF.

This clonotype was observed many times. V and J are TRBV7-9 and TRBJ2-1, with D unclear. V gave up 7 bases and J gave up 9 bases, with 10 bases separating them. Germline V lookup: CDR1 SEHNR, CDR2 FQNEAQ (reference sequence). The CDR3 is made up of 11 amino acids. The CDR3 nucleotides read TGTGCCAGCATTGACGACGGTGAGCAGTTCTTC. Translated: CASIDDGEQFF.

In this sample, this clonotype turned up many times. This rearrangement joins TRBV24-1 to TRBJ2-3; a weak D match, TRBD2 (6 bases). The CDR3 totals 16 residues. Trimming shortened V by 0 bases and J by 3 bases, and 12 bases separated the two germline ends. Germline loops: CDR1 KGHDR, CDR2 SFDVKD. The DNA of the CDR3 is TGTGCCACCAGTGATTTGGCTTTCGGGGGAACAGATACGCAGTATTTT. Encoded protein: CATSDLAFGGTDTQYF.

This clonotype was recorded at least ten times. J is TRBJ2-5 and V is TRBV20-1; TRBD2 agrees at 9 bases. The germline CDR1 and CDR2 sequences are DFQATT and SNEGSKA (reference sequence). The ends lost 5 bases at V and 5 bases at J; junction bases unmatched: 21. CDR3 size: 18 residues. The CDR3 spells CSAQLPPTPAGGRETQYF. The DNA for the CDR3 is TGCAGTGCTCAACTCCCTCCCACTCCAGCGGGGGGTCGGGAGACCCAGTACTTC.

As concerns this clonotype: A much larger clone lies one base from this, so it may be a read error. In DNA, the CDR3 is TGTGCCAGCAGCTTAAACATGGTGCCTGGGACCAACGTCCTGACTTTC. Protein: CASSLNMVPGTNVLTF. The V gene is TRBV7-8, the J gene TRBJ2-6; D is ambiguous. In germline, CDR1 is SGHVS, CDR2 FQNEAQ. CDR3 length: 16 amino acids.

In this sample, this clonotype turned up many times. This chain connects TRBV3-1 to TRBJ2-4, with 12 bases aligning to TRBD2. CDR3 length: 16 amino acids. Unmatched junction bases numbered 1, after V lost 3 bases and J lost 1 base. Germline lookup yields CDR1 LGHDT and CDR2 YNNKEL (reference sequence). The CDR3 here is CASSHGTSGAKNIQYF. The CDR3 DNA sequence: TGTGCCAGCAGCCATGGGACTAGCGGGGCCAAAAACATTCAGTACTTC. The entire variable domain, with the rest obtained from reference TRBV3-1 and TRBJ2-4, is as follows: DTAVSQTPKYLVTQMGNDKSIKCEQNLGHDTMYWYKQDSKKFLKIMFSYNNKELIINETVPNRFSPKSPDKAHLNLHINSLELGDSAVYFCASSHGTSGAKNIQYFGAGTRLSVL.

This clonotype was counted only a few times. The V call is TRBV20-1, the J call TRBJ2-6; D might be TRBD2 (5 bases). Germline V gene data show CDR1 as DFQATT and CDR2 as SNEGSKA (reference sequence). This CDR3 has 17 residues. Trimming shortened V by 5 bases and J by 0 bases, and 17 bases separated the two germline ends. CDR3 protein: CSASGRGLSSGANVLTF. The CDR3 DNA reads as TGCAGTGCTTCTGGACGGGGTCTTAGCTCTGGGGCCAACGTCCTGACTTTC.